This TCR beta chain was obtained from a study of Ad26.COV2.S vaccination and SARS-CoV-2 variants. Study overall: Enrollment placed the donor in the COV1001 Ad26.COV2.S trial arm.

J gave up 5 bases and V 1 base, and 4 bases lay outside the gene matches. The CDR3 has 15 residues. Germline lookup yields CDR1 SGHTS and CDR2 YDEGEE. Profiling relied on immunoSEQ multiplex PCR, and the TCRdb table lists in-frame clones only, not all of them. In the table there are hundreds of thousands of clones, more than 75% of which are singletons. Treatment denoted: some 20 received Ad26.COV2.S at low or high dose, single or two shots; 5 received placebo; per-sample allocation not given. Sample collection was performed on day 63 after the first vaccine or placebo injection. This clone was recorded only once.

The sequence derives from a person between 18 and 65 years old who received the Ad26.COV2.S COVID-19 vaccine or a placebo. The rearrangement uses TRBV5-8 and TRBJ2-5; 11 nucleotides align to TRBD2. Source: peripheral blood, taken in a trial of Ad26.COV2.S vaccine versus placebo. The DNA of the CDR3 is TGTGCCAGCAGCTTGACTAGCGGGGGATTTGAGACCCAGTACTTC. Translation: CASSLTSGGFETQYF.